A selection of T cell receptor beta chains follows, all from one sample in a study of post-analysis software for immune sequencing data. A single record per CDR3 protein comes from TCRdb applying MiXCR to the PCR reads. The repertoire holds fewer than 600,000 distinct CDR3 sequences, under 55% seen once, with about an eighth in the top ten. Sequencing was carried out using blood. These receptors were taken from a girl aged 10 to 17 with multiple sclerosis. Both conserved end residues are part of each CDR3. D genes are given only for firm matches. Rows give clone size only sometimes, using once, few, many, or a class for an expanded clone.

v_gene: TRBV7-3
d_gene: TRBD1
j_gene: TRBJ2-1
abundance: few
CDR3nt: TGTGCCAGCAGCCCAAAGGGACAGGGAAATCCCGGTGAGCAGTTCTTC
CDR3aa: CASSPKGQGNPGEQFF

v_gene: TRBV28
d_gene: TRBD1
j_gene: TRBJ2-1
abundance: NA
CDR3nt: TGTGCCAGCAAGGGGACAGAACCCTACAATGAGCAGTTCTTC
CDR3aa: CASKGTEPYNEQFF

v_gene: TRBV29-1
d_gene: TRBD1
j_gene: TRBJ2-7
abundance: NA
CDR3nt: TGCGGCGTGAAGGGACAGCTATCCTACGAGCAGTACTTC
CDR3aa: CGVKGQLSYEQYF

v_gene: TRBV11-2
d_gene: NA
j_gene: TRBJ2-5
abundance: few
CDR3nt: TGTGCCAGTGAAGGTCAGCAAGAGACCCAGTACTTC
CDR3aa: CASEGQQETQYF

v_gene: TRBV10-3
d_gene: NA
j_gene: TRBJ2-7
abundance: NA
CDR3nt: TGTGCCATCAGTGAGTCGAATAAAGGCTACGAGCAGTACTTC
CDR3aa: CAISESNKGYEQYF

v_gene: TRBV7-2
d_gene: TRBD2
j_gene: TRBJ2-1
abundance: few
CDR3nt: TGTGCCAGCAGCTTTCGAGCGGGAGGGCTGTACAATGAGCAGTTCTTC
CDR3aa: CASSFRAGGLYNEQFF

v_gene: TRBV6-1
d_gene: NA
j_gene: TRBJ2-5
abundance: NA
CDR3nt: TGTGCCAGCAGTGAATCCTGGGAGACCCAGTACTTC
CDR3aa: CASSESWETQYF

v_gene: TRBV7-8
d_gene: NA
j_gene: TRBJ2-2
abundance: NA
CDR3nt: TGTGCCAGCAGCTTAGGGACAGTAAACACCGGGGAGCTGTTTTTT
CDR3aa: CASSLGTVNTGELFF

v_gene: TRBV5-8
d_gene: TRBD1
j_gene: TRBJ2-2
abundance: NA
CDR3nt: TGTGCCAGCAACATTGTGACAGGGGACACCGGGGAGCTGTTTTTT
CDR3aa: CASNIVTGDTGELFF

v_gene: TRBV24-1
d_gene: NA
j_gene: TRBJ2-1
abundance: NA
CDR3nt: TGTGCCACCAGTGATGCTCTAGCGAACTCCTACAATGAGCAGTTCTTC
CDR3aa: CATSDALANSYNEQFF

v_gene: TRBV27
d_gene: NA
j_gene: TRBJ1-6
abundance: few
CDR3nt: TGTGCCAGCAGTCCATCCCCCAGACAGATGCCTAATTCACCCCTCCACTTT
CDR3aa: CASSPSPRQMPNSPLHF

v_gene: TRBV27
d_gene: NA
j_gene: TRBJ1-2
abundance: NA
CDR3nt: TGTGCCAGCAGTTCCGACGGGGGTTGGGACTATGGCTACACCTTC
CDR3aa: CASSSDGGWDYGYTF

v_gene: TRBV6-5
d_gene: TRBD2
j_gene: TRBJ2-1
abundance: few
CDR3nt: TGTGCCAGCAGTTTAGTAGCGGGAGGGTCCAACAATGAGCAGTTCTTC
CDR3aa: CASSLVAGGSNNEQFF

v_gene: TRBV7-9
d_gene: NA
j_gene: TRBJ2-2
abundance: NA
CDR3nt: TGTGCCAGCAGTCAGGAGAGGAACACCGGGGAGCTGTTTTTT
CDR3aa: CASSQERNTGELFF

v_gene: TRBV11-3
d_gene: TRBD2
j_gene: TRBJ2-1
abundance: NA
CDR3nt: TGTGCCAGCAGCAAAGTGAGCGGGAGTCACAATGAGCAGTTCTTC
CDR3aa: CASSKVSGSHNEQFF

v_gene: TRBV20-1
d_gene: TRBD2
j_gene: TRBJ2-1
abundance: NA
CDR3nt: TGCAGTGCTACTCCGGGACTAGCGGTCTACAATGAGCAGTTCTTC
CDR3aa: CSATPGLAVYNEQFF

v_gene: TRBV20-1
d_gene: TRBD2
j_gene: TRBJ2-5
abundance: few
CDR3nt: TGCAGTGCTAGTGGCTCTAGCGGGACGGAAGAGACCCAGTACTTC
CDR3aa: CSASGSSGTEETQYF

v_gene: TRBV9
d_gene: TRBD2
j_gene: TRBJ2-3
abundance: NA
CDR3nt: TGTGCCAGCAGCCTAGCGGGAGTGGAGGAAGATACGCAGTATTTT
CDR3aa: CASSLAGVEEDTQYF

v_gene: TRBV6-5
d_gene: TRBD1
j_gene: TRBJ1-2
abundance: NA
CDR3nt: TGTGCCAGCAGACACGACAGGGGCGGCTACACCTTC
CDR3aa: CASRHDRGGYTF

v_gene: TRBV12-3/TRBV12-4
d_gene: TRBD1
j_gene: TRBJ1-2
abundance: NA
CDR3nt: TGTGCCAGCAGTCCCGCGCCGGGACAGGGGGGGGATGGCTACACCTTC
CDR3aa: CASSPAPGQGGDGYTF

v_gene: TRBV13
d_gene: TRBD2
j_gene: TRBJ2-1
abundance: NA
CDR3nt: TGTGCCAGCAGCTTAGCGGCGGGAGATAGTGGGCAGTTCTTC
CDR3aa: CASSLAAGDSGQFF

v_gene: TRBV28
d_gene: TRBD1
j_gene: TRBJ2-7
abundance: NA
CDR3nt: TGTGCCAGCAGTTTTTCCGGGACAGCCTCCTACGAGCAGTACTTC
CDR3aa: CASSFSGTASYEQYF

v_gene: TRBV7-9
d_gene: TRBD2
j_gene: TRBJ2-1
abundance: NA
CDR3nt: TGTGCCAGCAGCCCCTTAGCGGGAGCGGGCGGTGAGCAGTTCTTC
CDR3aa: CASSPLAGAGGEQFF

v_gene: TRBV28
d_gene: NA
j_gene: TRBJ2-5
abundance: few
CDR3nt: TGTGCCAGCAGCCCAACCACTCGGACCCAGTACTTC
CDR3aa: CASSPTTRTQYF

v_gene: TRBV20-1
d_gene: NA
j_gene: TRBJ2-7
abundance: NA
CDR3nt: TGCAGTGCTAGTTACGGCTACGAGCAGGACTTC
CDR3aa: CSASYGYEQDF

v_gene: TRBV29-1
d_gene: TRBD1
j_gene: TRBJ1-6
abundance: few
CDR3nt: TGCAGCGTTCGGTTTGACAGGGCGAGTTCACCCCTCCACTTT
CDR3aa: CSVRFDRASSPLHF

v_gene: TRBV27
d_gene: TRBD1
j_gene: TRBJ2-7
abundance: NA
CDR3nt: TGTGCCAGCAGTTTATCCCCGGACAGGCAATCCTACGAGCAGTACTTC
CDR3aa: CASSLSPDRQSYEQYF

v_gene: TRBV12-3/TRBV12-4
d_gene: TRBD1
j_gene: TRBJ1-6
abundance: NA
CDR3nt: TGTGCCAGCAGTTTAGCGGACAGGCGGAATTCACCCCTCCACTTT
CDR3aa: CASSLADRRNSPLHF

v_gene: TRBV28
d_gene: NA
j_gene: TRBJ1-2
abundance: NA
CDR3nt: TGTGCCAGCAACTTGAGGAGGGACTATGGCTACACCTTC
CDR3aa: CASNLRRDYGYTF

v_gene: TRBV28
d_gene: NA
j_gene: TRBJ1-6
abundance: few
CDR3nt: TGTGCCAGCAGTTTGGGGGGACAACATAATTCACCCCTCCACTTT
CDR3aa: CASSLGGQHNSPLHF

v_gene: TRBV4-1
d_gene: TRBD2
j_gene: TRBJ2-2
abundance: once
CDR3nt: TGCGCCAGCAGCGGAGGGACTAGTCTCACCGGGGAGCTGTTTTTT
CDR3aa: CASSGGTSLTGELFF

v_gene: TRBV20-1
d_gene: TRBD1
j_gene: TRBJ2-1
abundance: NA
CDR3nt: TGCAGTGCTAGACGTCAGGGGGCTTGGGATGAGCAGTTCTTC
CDR3aa: CSARRQGAWDEQFF

v_gene: TRBV7-9
d_gene: NA
j_gene: TRBJ1-5
abundance: few
CDR3nt: TGTGCCAGCAGCCCCCAAGGGGGAGAAGGTCAGCCCCAGCATTTT
CDR3aa: CASSPQGGEGQPQHF

v_gene: TRBV29-1
d_gene: NA
j_gene: TRBJ1-2
abundance: few
CDR3nt: TGCAGCGTTGAAGAAGGGACTGATGATAAGCCTAACTATGGCTACACCTTC
CDR3aa: CSVEEGTDDKPNYGYTF

v_gene: TRBV6-5
d_gene: NA
j_gene: TRBJ1-1
abundance: once
CDR3nt: TGTGCCAGCAGGCCAACAGGGCTATTAAGAGCTTTCTTT
CDR3aa: CASRPTGLLRAFF

v_gene: TRBV7-9
d_gene: NA
j_gene: TRBJ1-1
abundance: NA
CDR3nt: TGTGCCAGCAGCTTCCTAACTGACAGGATGAACACTGAAGCTTTCTTT
CDR3aa: CASSFLTDRMNTEAFF

v_gene: TRBV27
d_gene: TRBD1
j_gene: TRBJ1-5
abundance: NA
CDR3nt: TGTGCCAGCAGTTTTGAGGGGGCTAGCAATCAGCCCCAGCATTTT
CDR3aa: CASSFEGASNQPQHF

v_gene: TRBV2
d_gene: NA
j_gene: TRBJ2-3
abundance: NA
CDR3nt: TGTGCCAGCAGTGAAGTGCCAGGGGGGAGCACAGATACGCAGTATTTT
CDR3aa: CASSEVPGGSTDTQYF

v_gene: TRBV20-1
d_gene: TRBD2
j_gene: TRBJ2-7
abundance: few
CDR3nt: TGCAGTGCTAGAACCCGGGAGGGCTACGAGCAGTACTTC
CDR3aa: CSARTREGYEQYF

v_gene: TRBV25-1
d_gene: TRBD2
j_gene: TRBJ2-7
abundance: NA
CDR3nt: TGTGTCAGCAGCGACCAATTAGGACTAGCGGGAGATCGGGCCGACTACGAGCAGTACTTC
CDR3aa: CVSSDQLGLAGDRADYEQYF

v_gene: TRBV29-1
d_gene: NA
j_gene: TRBJ1-3
abundance: NA
CDR3nt: TGCAGCGTCGAAGCCGGGTCGACTGGAAACACCGTATATTTT
CDR3aa: CSVEAGSTGNTVYF

v_gene: TRBV9
d_gene: TRBD2
j_gene: TRBJ2-7
abundance: NA
CDR3nt: TGTGCCAGCGCAGCGGGAGGGTCCCTCTACGAGCAGTACTTC
CDR3aa: CASAAGGSLYEQYF

v_gene: TRBV27
d_gene: NA
j_gene: TRBJ1-5
abundance: few
CDR3nt: TGTGCCAGCAGTTCTGTGGTGGGGCAGAAAGGCAACCAGCCCCAGCATTTT
CDR3aa: CASSSVVGQKGNQPQHF

v_gene: TRBV29-1
d_gene: TRBD2
j_gene: TRBJ2-5
abundance: NA
CDR3nt: TGCAGCGTGGTGCGGGAGGATCAAGAGACCCAGTACTTC
CDR3aa: CSVVREDQETQYF

v_gene: TRBV11-2
d_gene: NA
j_gene: TRBJ2-1
abundance: NA
CDR3nt: TGTGCCAGCAGAAGCGTAGGACGACTTTACAATGAGCAGTTCTTC
CDR3aa: CASRSVGRLYNEQFF

v_gene: TRBV28
d_gene: TRBD1
j_gene: TRBJ2-7
abundance: few
CDR3nt: TGTGCCAGCAGAGGGATTGGGACAGGTACCTACGAGCAGTACTTC
CDR3aa: CASRGIGTGTYEQYF

v_gene: TRBV2
d_gene: NA
j_gene: TRBJ1-5
abundance: few
CDR3nt: TGTGCCAGCAGTGTGTCGGGTAGCAATCAGCCCCAGCATTTT
CDR3aa: CASSVSGSNQPQHF

v_gene: TRBV20-1
d_gene: TRBD2
j_gene: TRBJ2-1
abundance: few
CDR3nt: TGCAGTGCTAGCTTGCGCGGGAGACTTGGCCTTGAGCAGTTCTTC
CDR3aa: CSASLRGRLGLEQFF

v_gene: TRBV6-1
d_gene: NA
j_gene: TRBJ1-5
abundance: NA
CDR3nt: TGTGCCAGCAGTAGCGACAGAAATCAGCCCCGGCATTTT
CDR3aa: CASSSDRNQPRHF

v_gene: TRBV20-1
d_gene: NA
j_gene: TRBJ2-7
abundance: NA
CDR3nt: TGCAGTGCGGAAAACCTAGCCGCCCACGAGCAGTACTTC
CDR3aa: CSAENLAAHEQYF

v_gene: TRBV6-6
d_gene: TRBD1
j_gene: TRBJ2-5
abundance: NA
CDR3nt: TGTGCCAGCAGAAGGGACAGCATCCAAGAGACCCAGTACTTC
CDR3aa: CASRRDSIQETQYF

v_gene: TRBV27
d_gene: NA
j_gene: TRBJ1-2
abundance: once
CDR3nt: TGTGCCAGCAGACAGGGTCGCTATGGCTACACCTTC
CDR3aa: CASRQGRYGYTF

v_gene: TRBV29-1
d_gene: NA
j_gene: TRBJ1-1
abundance: NA
CDR3nt: TGCAGCGTCGCACCAGGGGCCCTGAACACTGAAGCTTTCTTT
CDR3aa: CSVAPGALNTEAFF

v_gene: TRBV6-5
d_gene: TRBD1
j_gene: TRBJ1-2
abundance: NA
CDR3nt: TGTGCCAGCATGCGGACAGGGAACTATGGCTACACCTTC
CDR3aa: CASMRTGNYGYTF

v_gene: TRBV20-1
d_gene: NA
j_gene: TRBJ1-4
abundance: NA
CDR3nt: TGCAGTGCTAGAGAGGGAACTAATGAAAAACTGTTTTTT
CDR3aa: CSAREGTNEKLFF